One sample yielded the 2 T cell receptor beta chains listed below, sequenced in a study of blood T cell repertoires in COVID-19. Data came from immunoSEQ multiplex PCR; TCRdb stores just in-frame clones and leaves some out. The data contain fewer than 250,000 clones, 86% of them singletons. Sequenced sample: PBMCs or T cells enriched from blood (not recorded which). Receptor source: a woman aged 45-65 years who had recovered from COVID-19.

This clone was seen just once. The chain recombines TRBV12-5 with TRBJ2-7; D ambiguous. CDR3 size: 16 residues. V gave up 5 bases and J gave up 6 bases, with 23 bases separating them. Germline V gives CDR1 LGHNT, CDR2 FRNRAP. In nucleotides, the CDR3 is TGTGCTAGTGGTCGCAACCAAACTAACGGTAGAAGCGAGCAGTACTTC. This sequence encodes CASGRNQTNGRSEQYF.

The chain is built from TRBV9 and TRBJ2-7; D may be TRBD2 (6 bases). This CDR3 has 15 residues. Trimming took 1 base from V and 3 from J, leaving 14 bases between them. Germline V lookup: CDR1 SGDLS, CDR2 YYNGEE. The chain's CDR3 is CASSVMEGRGYEQYF. The CDR3 nucleotides read TGTGCCAGCAGCGTAATGGAGGGAAGGGGCTACGAGCAGTACTTC.